These T cell receptor beta chains were read from a single sample in a study of T cell repertoires in cytomegalovirus infection. TCRdb reprocessed the reads with MiXCR, giving one entry per CDR3 protein. This table has roughly 500,000 distinct CDR3 sequences, more than 40% appearing once. Antigen specificity for these receptors is unknown. The material sequenced was cultured PBMCs, taken from culture after CMV antigen stimulation. The receptor set was obtained from a human donor in good health (CMV status not recorded). Some clones in this sample may be carry-over from other donors' samples. CDR3s include the opening cysteine and the closing phenylalanine or tryptophan. A D gene is named only where the DNA matches it firmly. Size is stated for part of the rows, as once, few or many counts, or as a class when the clone is expanded.

J: TRBJ1-5; V: TRBV6-2/TRBV6-3; D: NA; size: NA; DNA: TGTGCCAGCAGTTACGGGTACAGGGAAGGTCAGCCCCAGCATTTT; CDR3: CASSYGYREGQPQHF
J: TRBJ2-5; V: TRBV12-3/TRBV12-4; D: NA; size: NA; DNA: TGTGCCAGCAGCAGGGGGGGTTGGCAAGAGACCCAGTACTTC; CDR3: CASSRGGWQETQYF
J: TRBJ1-6; V: TRBV2; D: TRBD1; size: NA; DNA: TGTGCCAGCAGTGAGAAACAGGGGCAAGGATATAATTCACCCCTCCACTTT; CDR3: CASSEKQGQGYNSPLHF
J: TRBJ2-7; V: TRBV6-2/TRBV6-3; D: TRBD2; size: NA; DNA: TGTGCCAGCACCCTAGGGAGGGGACCCAGTTTCCACTACGAGCAGTACTTC; CDR3: CASTLGRGPSFHYEQYF
J: TRBJ1-6; V: TRBV2; D: NA; size: NA; DNA: TGTGCCAGCACTAACAGGGCCTATAATTCACCCCTCCACTTT; CDR3: CASTNRAYNSPLHF
J: TRBJ2-7; V: TRBV19; D: NA; size: NA; DNA: TGTGCCACCCGGTCAGGGTCCCTCTCCTACGAGCAGTACTTC; CDR3: CATRSGSLSYEQYF
J: TRBJ2-3; V: TRBV5-3; D: TRBD1; size: NA; DNA: TGTGCCAGCAGCTGGACAGGGGAGTTCACAGATACGCAGTATTTT; CDR3: CASSWTGEFTDTQYF
J: TRBJ2-5; V: TRBV5-4; D: NA; size: NA; DNA: TGTGCCAGCAGCTCATACTTGGGGGGAGAGACCCAGTACTTC; CDR3: CASSSYLGGETQYF
J: TRBJ2-1; V: TRBV19; D: TRBD2; size: NA; DNA: TGTGCCAGTAGTAGGGGGGGGAATGAGCAGTTCTTC; CDR3: CASSRGGNEQFF
J: TRBJ1-5; V: TRBV19; D: NA; size: NA; DNA: TGTGCCAGTAGTATTGGCCCTGGGGGGGATCAGCCCCAGCATTTT; CDR3: CASSIGPGGDQPQHF
J: TRBJ1-5; V: TRBV20-1; D: NA; size: NA; DNA: TGCAGTGCCGTACTTCCTTTTTCGGGACCCGATAGCAATCAGCCCCAGCATTTT; CDR3: CSAVLPFSGPDSNQPQHF
J: TRBJ1-2; V: TRBV19; D: NA; size: few; DNA: TGTGCCAGTAGCGAGGCCGCAGGTGTCTATGGCTACACCTTC; CDR3: CASSEAAGVYGYTF
J: TRBJ2-2; V: TRBV7-2; D: TRBD2; size: NA; DNA: TGTGCCAGCAGCAAGGGACTAGAGAACACCGGGGAGCTGTTTTTT; CDR3: CASSKGLENTGELFF
J: TRBJ2-7; V: TRBV7-2; D: NA; size: many; DNA: TGTGCCAGCAGCCCCGGACTGGACCGGTACGAGCAGTACTTC; CDR3: CASSPGLDRYEQYF
J: TRBJ2-2; V: TRBV6-8; D: NA; size: NA; DNA: TGTGCCAGCAGTTACTCGCCAAACGGGAACACCGGGGAGCTGTTTTTT; CDR3: CASSYSPNGNTGELFF
J: TRBJ2-7; V: TRBV4-1; D: NA; size: NA; DNA: TGCGCCAGCAGCCTGAGACGAGGATCCGAGCAGTACTTC; CDR3: CASSLRRGSEQYF
J: TRBJ1-6; V: TRBV6-1; D: TRBD1; size: NA; DNA: TGTGCCAGCAGTGAATCAGGGGGTCGTTCACCCCTCCACTTT; CDR3: CASSESGGRSPLHF
J: TRBJ1-1; V: TRBV6-1; D: NA; size: NA; DNA: TGTGCCTACTCTTGGGCGGCGAACACTGAAGCTTTCTTT; CDR3: CAYSWAANTEAFF
J: TRBJ2-1; V: TRBV11-2; D: NA; size: NA; DNA: TGTGCCAGCGGCCGGACTACCCTCGGTGATGAGCAGTTCTTC; CDR3: CASGRTTLGDEQFF
J: TRBJ1-2; V: TRBV19; D: NA; size: few; DNA: TGTGCCAGTAGTGATAGTTTCCTCTATGGCTACACCTTC; CDR3: CASSDSFLYGYTF
J: TRBJ1-5; V: TRBV2; D: NA; size: NA; DNA: TGTGCCAGCAGTCCTGACGGCCGGGATCAGCCCCAGCATTTT; CDR3: CASSPDGRDQPQHF
J: TRBJ2-2; V: TRBV4-1; D: TRBD1; size: few; DNA: TGCGCCAGCAGCGGGACAGGCCTGAACACCGGGGAGCTGTTTTTT; CDR3: CASSGTGLNTGELFF
J: TRBJ2-3; V: TRBV7-2; D: NA; size: many; DNA: TGTGCCAGCAGCTTAATAGGAAGAGATACGCAGTATTTT; CDR3: CASSLIGRDTQYF
J: TRBJ1-5; V: TRBV12-3/TRBV12-4; D: TRBD1; size: NA; DNA: TGTGCCAGCAGGAGGGGGCCCGGCGGTCAGCCCCAGCATTTT; CDR3: CASRRGPGGQPQHF
J: TRBJ2-2; V: TRBV7-2; D: TRBD1; size: few; DNA: TGTGCCAGCAGCTGGTGGCCAGGGGGAACCGGGGAGCTGTTTTTT; CDR3: CASSWWPGGTGELFF
J: TRBJ1-1; V: TRBV20-1; D: TRBD1; size: NA; DNA: TGCAGTGCTAGAGGCCCGGGACAGGGTTCGTCTTATACTGAAGCTTTCTTT; CDR3: CSARGPGQGSSYTEAFF
J: TRBJ2-3; V: TRBV12-3/TRBV12-4; D: NA; size: few; DNA: TGTGCCAGCAATGGGATCGGGACGACGAGCACAGATACGCAGTATTTT; CDR3: CASNGIGTTSTDTQYF
J: TRBJ1-1; V: TRBV12-5; D: TRBD1; size: NA; DNA: TGTGCTAGTGGTTTGGCCCCGACAGGGTGGAAGACTGAAGCTTTCTTT; CDR3: CASGLAPTGWKTEAFF